Following are 15 T cell receptor beta chains from one sample sequenced in a study of CD8+CD57+ T cells in acquired aplastic anemia. These TCRs are of unknown antigen specificity. Study-wide results and caveats: Diversity in CD8+CD57+ cells from patients fell below that of the total CD4+ and CD8+ cell pools. This difference was described as decreased diversity.

The sequenced patients had an expansion of CD8+CD57+ cells seen by flow cytometry. Both TCR beta VDJ combination and CDR3 sequence profiling were carried out. Genomic DNA was the template for this profiling. Each CDR3 protein gets one entry after TCRdb re-called the reads with MiXCR. The repertoire holds about 20,000 distinct CDR3 sequences, with 40% as singletons. Sample: CD8+CD57+ T cells sorted from PBMCs. As for subset: bead-enriched CD8+CD57+ effector memory T cells from SAA patients. Every receptor here comes from a human donor with aplastic anemia.

This rearrangement joins TRBV5-1 to TRBJ2-1; possible D gene TRBD1, 7 bases. The CDR3 sequence is 13 residues long. Deletions cut 0 bases from V and 16 bases from J, with 17 bases between. The germline gives CDR1 SGHRS, CDR2 YFSETQ. The CDR3 nucleotides are TGCGCCAGCAGCTTGGGTCAGGGGGACTTTTCATTCTTC. The encoded protein is CASSLGQGDFSFF.

A note on this clonotype: This clone may be a read error of a much larger clone one base away. The V gene is TRBV20-1, the J gene TRBJ2-1, with D tentatively TRBD2 (6 bases). V was shortened by 3 bases and J by 7 bases, with 13 bases between the two germline ends. This CDR3 region has 13 residues. CDR1 is DFQATT, CDR2 SNEGSKA, per germline (reference sequence). CDR3 sequence: CSASEIGSNEQFF. CDR3 DNA sequence: TGCAGTGCTAGTGAGATCGGGAGTAATGAGCAGTTCTTC.

This clonotype was seen just once. The genes are TRBV2 and TRBJ2-3; D gene ambiguous. This CDR3 contains 17 residues. Trimming removed 3 bases from V and 11 bases from J, with 27 bases in between. The germline CDR1 and CDR2 sequences are SNHLY and FYNNEI. As DNA, the CDR3 is TGTGCCAGCAGTGAGCGGCTAGTCCCCCCTCTGGGCAATGAGCAGTATTTT. It translates to CASSERLVPPLGNEQYF.

As to this clonotype: Germline and junction disagree at one end, which may indicate a read error. The J gene is TRBJ2-3, the V gene TRBV7-9, with D hard to call. Per the germline V gene, CDR1 is SEHNR and CDR2 is FQNEAQ (reference sequence). This CDR3 spans 15 amino acids. The CDR3 sequence is CVSTRLAERTDTQYF. Written as DNA, the CDR3 is TGTGTCAGCACCCGTCTTGCGGAACGCACAGATACGCAGTATTTT.

The table lists this clonotype with a few counts. The chain recombines TRBV24-1 with TRBJ1-2; tentative D call: TRBD1 (5 bases). The CDR3 is made up of 14 amino acids. V was cut by 4 bases and J by 8 bases, with 16 bases left in between. Germline CDR1 and CDR2: KGHDR and SFDVKD. The CDR3 DNA reads TGTGCCACCAGTGACCGCAGGGTATCGGAAGGCTACACCTTC. Translating gives CATSDRRVSEGYTF.

This clonotype has only a few counts. CDR3 residues: CSARKLAGGSYEQFF. The CDR3 nucleotides are TGCAGTGCTAGAAAGCTAGCGGGAGGGTCCTATGAGCAGTTCTTC. V gene TRBV20-1 combines with J gene TRBJ2-1, with 12 bases matching TRBD2. The ends lost 2 bases at V and 8 bases at J; junction bases unmatched: 7. The CDR3 is 15 residues long. Germline CDR1 and CDR2: DFQATT and SNEGSKA (reference sequence).

The chain is built from TRBV2 and TRBJ2-2; D is perhaps TRBD2 (5 bases). Germline V CDR1 and CDR2: SNHLY, FYNNEI. Trimming took 6 bases from V and 1 from J, leaving 18 bases between them. The CDR3 contains 17 residues. The CDR3 region is CASSTFLLVLNTGELFF. The CDR3 DNA reads TGTGCCAGCAGCACGTTTCTACTAGTACTGAACACCGGGGAGCTGTTTTTT.

The CDR3 region has the DNA TGTGCCAGCAGCTTAGTACAGAAAAACATTCAGTACTTC. Translated, it gives CASSLVQKNIQYF. The V and J genes are TRBV7-2 and TRBJ2-4; no clear D gene. The V and J ends lost 1 base and 4 bases respectively, with 5 bases between them. CDR3 length: 13 residues. Germline CDR1 SGHTA, CDR2 FQGNSA.

The rearrangement joins TRBV24-1 to TRBJ2-3; TRBD2 is a possible D gene (5 bases). Between the trimmed V and J ends, which lost 3 bases and 4 bases, there was a span of 13 bases. The CDR3 covers 15 residues. CDR1 is KGHDR and CDR2 is SFDVKD in the germline V gene. This CDR3 reads CATSDPRTGADTQYF. The CDR3 DNA follows: TGTGCCACCAGTGATCCTCGGACCGGGGCAGATACGCAGTATTTT.

In its sample, this clonotype ranks as medium-sized. J is TRBJ2-3 and V is TRBV20-1, with D maybe TRBD2 (6 bases). There are 16 residues in the CDR3. Germline V CDR1 and CDR2: DFQATT, SNEGSKA (reference sequence). V dropped 2 bases and J dropped 0 bases, with 15 bases sitting between them. CDR3: CSARPTLGLSTDTQYF. CDR3 bases: TGCAGTGCTAGACCCACATTGGGACTTAGCACAGATACGCAGTATTTT.

Points on this clonotype: The conserved phenylalanine or tryptophan normally closing the CDR3 is absent here, so this likely arose from a read error. It is unclear where the CDR3 begins or ends on the DNA, so no DNA is shown, and the CDR3 is as TCRdb lists it. This chain links TRBV7-9 with TRBJ2-7; the listed D gene, TRBD1, was not tested against the DNA. Both ends counted, the CDR3 spans 12 residues. Germline CDR1 SEHNR, CDR2 FQNEAQ (reference sequence). The CDR3 loop reads CASGGDPYEPYL.

This clonotype has a handful of counts. This chain connects TRBV10-1 to TRBJ2-1; possibly TRBD1 or TRBD2 for D (5 bases each). CDR1 is WNHNN and CDR2 is SYGVQD in the germline V gene (reference sequence). The CDR3 extends over 15 amino acids. The V and J ends lost 0 bases and 8 bases respectively, with 14 bases between them. CDR3 protein: CASSESGARVDEQFF. CDR3 bases: TGCGCCAGCAGTGAGTCGGGAGCCAGGGTTGATGAGCAGTTCTTC.

The table lists this clonotype with a few counts. This chain uses TRBV4-2 with TRBJ1-6, with D possibly TRBD1 on 5 matching bases. CDR1 LGHNA and CDR2 YNFKEQ come from the germline V gene. This CDR3 contains 14 residues. V shed 2 bases and J shed 13 bases, with 15 bases lying between them. CDR3 sequence: CASSQPWTKWPLHF. CDR3 nucleotides: TGTGCCAGCAGCCAACCCTGGACAAAATGGCCCCTCCACTTT.

This clonotype appeared a few times. This chain connects TRBV29-1 to TRBJ2-3, with a tentative D call TRBD1 (6 bases). From germline, CDR1 is SQVTM and CDR2 ANQGSEA. The CDR3 is 15 amino acids. The V gene lost 0 bases and the J gene lost 5 bases, with 15 bases spanning the gap. CDR3 sequence (DNA): TGCAGCGTTGAAGAACCAATCGACAGGCTAGATACGCAGTATTTT. Its protein is CSVEEPIDRLDTQYF.

This clonotype appeared a single time. The chain combines TRBV6-4 with TRBJ1-2; TRBD1 is a possible D gene (5 bases). The CDR3 covers 14 residues. Looked up from germline, CDR1 is MRHNA and CDR2 is SNTAGT. The germline V and J ends were trimmed by 5 bases and 0 bases, with 10 bases remaining between them. In nucleotides, the CDR3 is TGTGCCAGCAGTCCCGGGGCAGCTAACTATGGCTACACCTTC. Encoded protein: CASSPGAANYGYTF.